The rows below give T cell receptor beta chains drawn from one sample of a study of PD-L1 blockade in urothelial cancer. Sequenced by immunoSEQ multiplex PCR; TCRdb stores in-frame clones only, minus some. The sample lists fewer than 80,000 clones, 80% to 85% occurring once. This specimen consisted of PBMCs, obtained around atezolizumab (anti-PD-L1) treatment. These TCRs come from a man aged 65-85 years with urothelial cancer. The CDR3 runs from the conserved cysteine through the conserved F or W. A D gene is named only where the DNA matches it firmly. For some rows the clone size is stated as once, few or many, or as a class when expanded; others skip it.

clone size: .; V gene: TRBV19; J gene: TRBJ1-3; D gene: .; CDR3 DNA: TGTGCCAGTAGTCGACAGAACTCTGGAAACACCATATATTTT; CDR3 protein: CASSRQNSGNTIYF
clone size: .; V gene: TRBV5-1; J gene: TRBJ2-3; D gene: TRBD1; CDR3 DNA: TGCGCCAGCAGCCCGGACCGACAGGGGTCCCTAAGGGGGGCAGATACGCAGTATTTT; CDR3 protein: CASSPDRQGSLRGADTQYF
clone size: .; V gene: TRBV27; J gene: TRBJ2-1; D gene: .; CDR3 DNA: TGTGCCAGCAGTTTATCAGGGGGAAGGGGTAGACACAATGAGCAGTTCTTC; CDR3 protein: CASSLSGGRGRHNEQFF
clone size: once; V gene: TRBV20-1; J gene: TRBJ2-5; D gene: TRBD2; CDR3 DNA: TGCAGCGGACTAGCGGGAGAGACCCAGTACTTC; CDR3 protein: CSGLAGETQYF
clone size: .; V gene: TRBV5-1; J gene: TRBJ2-1; D gene: .; CDR3 DNA: TGCGCCAGCAGCTTGGCGACTCTCTACAATGAGCAGTTCTTC; CDR3 protein: CASSLATLYNEQFF
clone size: .; V gene: TRBV10-3; J gene: TRBJ2-1; D gene: TRBD2; CDR3 DNA: TGTGCCATCAGTGACCCAGGACTAGCGGGAGGGTTGAATGAGCAGTTCTTC; CDR3 protein: CAISDPGLAGGLNEQFF
clone size: .; V gene: TRBV5-1; J gene: TRBJ1-1; D gene: .; CDR3 DNA: TGCGCCAGCAGCTTGACCTCGGGGAGGGTGAGCACTGAAGCTTTCTTT; CDR3 protein: CASSLTSGRVSTEAFF
clone size: once; V gene: TRBV5-5; J gene: TRBJ2-5; D gene: TRBD2; CDR3 DNA: TGTGCCAGCAGCTTGTCTAGCGGGAGGGTCCAAGAGACCCAGTACTTC; CDR3 protein: CASSLSSGRVQETQYF
clone size: few; V gene: TRBV19; J gene: TRBJ2-3; D gene: TRBD2; CDR3 DNA: TGTGCCAGTAGTATATACGGCCCCGGGACTAGCGGGAGGCCCCATACGCAGTATTTT; CDR3 protein: CASSIYGPGTSGRPHTQYF
clone size: .; V gene: TRBV7-2; J gene: TRBJ2-3; D gene: .; CDR3 DNA: TGTGCCAGCTTCAGGAGGCGGGATAGCACAGATACGCAGTATTTT; CDR3 protein: CASFRRRDSTDTQYF
clone size: .; V gene: TRBV6-5; J gene: TRBJ2-7; D gene: TRBD1; CDR3 DNA: TGTGCCAGCAGGAAAAACAGGGGGCTGGAGCAGTACTTC; CDR3 protein: CASRKNRGLEQYF
clone size: few; V gene: TRBV29-1; J gene: TRBJ1-1; D gene: .; CDR3 DNA: TGCAGCGTCGGCCGGGACAAGAACACTGAAGCTTTCTTT; CDR3 protein: CSVGRDKNTEAFF
clone size: .; V gene: TRBV28; J gene: TRBJ2-7; D gene: TRBD1; CDR3 DNA: TGTGCCAGCAGTTTATGGGGACAGGGAAGGGAGCAGTACTTC; CDR3 protein: CASSLWGQGREQYF
clone size: few; V gene: TRBV19; J gene: TRBJ2-2; D gene: .; CDR3 DNA: TGTGCCAGTAGTCCCTGGTGGGTCCCGCAGGACACCGGGGAGCTGTTTTTT; CDR3 protein: CASSPWWVPQDTGELFF
clone size: once; V gene: TRBV5-8; J gene: TRBJ2-2; D gene: .; CDR3 DNA: TGTGCCAGCAGCCTCCAGGCAACTTCGACCGGGGAGCTGTTTTTT; CDR3 protein: CASSLQATSTGELFF
clone size: .; V gene: TRBV9; J gene: TRBJ2-7; D gene: TRBD1; CDR3 DNA: TGTGCCAGCAGCGCCAACCGGGACAGGTCACCTTACGAGCAGTACTTC; CDR3 protein: CASSANRDRSPYEQYF
clone size: .; V gene: TRBV25-1; J gene: TRBJ2-1; D gene: TRBD2; CDR3 DNA: TGTGCCAGCAGTGAATGGGAGGGAGGTGAGCAGTTCTTC; CDR3 protein: CASSEWEGGEQFF
clone size: .; V gene: TRBV27; J gene: TRBJ1-1; D gene: .; CDR3 DNA: TGTGCCAGCAGTTCACTCGGGGGAAAAAACACTGAAGCTTTCTTT; CDR3 protein: CASSSLGGKNTEAFF
clone size: .; V gene: TRBV7-2; J gene: TRBJ2-5; D gene: .; CDR3 DNA: TGTGCCAGCAGCTTAGCGTCCGTCGAGACCCAGTACTTC; CDR3 protein: CASSLASVETQYF
clone size: .; V gene: TRBV7-9; J gene: TRBJ2-6; D gene: TRBD1; CDR3 DNA: TGTGCCAGCAGCCTTGACAGGGGACACTCTGGGGCCAACGTCCTGACTTTC; CDR3 protein: CASSLDRGHSGANVLTF
clone size: .; V gene: TRBV5-1; J gene: TRBJ1-1; D gene: TRBD1; CDR3 DNA: TGCGCCAGCAGCTTGCTGACCGGGACAGGGAACACTGAAGCTTTCTTT; CDR3 protein: CASSLLTGTGNTEAFF
clone size: .; V gene: TRBV11-1; J gene: TRBJ2-7; D gene: .; CDR3 DNA: TGTGCCAGCAGCATGAACAGGGACAACGAGCAGTACTTC; CDR3 protein: CASSMNRDNEQYF
clone size: .; V gene: TRBV27; J gene: TRBJ2-7; D gene: TRBD1; CDR3 DNA: TGTGCCAGCAGCGACACCGGGACAGGGGGCTACGAGCAGTACTTC; CDR3 protein: CASSDTGTGGYEQYF
clone size: .; V gene: TRBV7-9; J gene: TRBJ1-2; D gene: .; CDR3 DNA: TGTGCCAGCAGCTTAGGCGGCACGAACTATGGCTACACCTTC; CDR3 protein: CASSLGGTNYGYTF
clone size: .; V gene: TRBV18; J gene: TRBJ1-2; D gene: TRBD1; CDR3 DNA: TGTGCCAGCTCACCCGACAGGGGAAATGGCTACACCTTC; CDR3 protein: CASSPDRGNGYTF
clone size: .; V gene: TRBV5-1; J gene: TRBJ1-4; D gene: .; CDR3 DNA: TGCGCCAGCAGCTTGACAGGGTTTATCAATGAAAAACTGTTTTTT; CDR3 protein: CASSLTGFINEKLFF
clone size: .; V gene: TRBV19; J gene: TRBJ1-5; D gene: .; CDR3 DNA: TGTGCCAGTAGTATAGATATGACAGGCTACAATCAGCCCCAGCATTTT; CDR3 protein: CASSIDMTGYNQPQHF
clone size: .; V gene: TRBV5-1; J gene: TRBJ2-3; D gene: .; CDR3 DNA: TGCGCCAGCAGCTTGGGACAGGCAAACACAGATACGCAGTATTTT; CDR3 protein: CASSLGQANTDTQYF
clone size: .; V gene: TRBV5-1; J gene: TRBJ1-1; D gene: .; CDR3 DNA: TGCGCCAGCAGCCTGACAGCAGCCTCAACTTACTTTGACACTGAAGCTTTCTTT; CDR3 protein: CASSLTAASTYFDTEAFF
clone size: .; V gene: TRBV7-2; J gene: TRBJ1-2; D gene: TRBD1; CDR3 DNA: TGTGCCAGCAGCTTAGTGGGACAGGGGGTTGGTGGCTACACCTTC; CDR3 protein: CASSLVGQGVGGYTF
clone size: few; V gene: TRBV6-1; J gene: TRBJ1-2; D gene: .; CDR3 DNA: TGTGCCAGCAGGGAACAGGCCTATGGCTACACCTTC; CDR3 protein: CASREQAYGYTF
clone size: .; V gene: TRBV5-1; J gene: TRBJ2-5; D gene: TRBD1; CDR3 DNA: TGCGCCAGCAGCTTGGGACAGGGGGCAGAGACCCAGTACTTC; CDR3 protein: CASSLGQGAETQYF
clone size: .; V gene: TRBV7-9; J gene: TRBJ1-2; D gene: .; CDR3 DNA: TGTGCCAGCAGCCCCACCGCGGGACCCATAGAGGGCTACACCTTC; CDR3 protein: CASSPTAGPIEGYTF
clone size: .; V gene: TRBV15; J gene: TRBJ1-2; D gene: .; CDR3 DNA: TGTGCCACCAGCAGAGATTCAACTACAGGGACCGGCCGGGGCTACACCTTC; CDR3 protein: CATSRDSTTGTGRGYTF
clone size: once; V gene: TRBV5-1; J gene: TRBJ1-3; D gene: .; CDR3 DNA: TGCGCCAGCAGCGATGGACAGTGGCTCTCTGGAAACACCATATATTTT; CDR3 protein: CASSDGQWLSGNTIYF
clone size: .; V gene: TRBV28; J gene: TRBJ1-4; D gene: TRBD1; CDR3 DNA: TGTGCCAGTAACCTTCTGAGGACAGGGGGAAGTACGAATTGGGAAAAACTGTTTTTT; CDR3 protein: CASNLLRTGGSTNWEKLFF
clone size: few; V gene: TRBV19; J gene: TRBJ1-3; D gene: .; CDR3 DNA: TGTGCCAGTAGTATAGATCTCGCGAACACCATATATTTT; CDR3 protein: CASSIDLANTIYF
clone size: .; V gene: TRBV7-9; J gene: TRBJ2-5; D gene: .; CDR3 DNA: TGTGCCAGCAGCTTAAATGGTTGGGAGCAGGAAGAGACCCAGTACTTC; CDR3 protein: CASSLNGWEQEETQYF
clone size: .; V gene: TRBV2; J gene: TRBJ1-4; D gene: .; CDR3 DNA: TGTGCCAGCACTCGAAGTGAGGGAGGAGAAAAACTGTTTTTT; CDR3 protein: CASTRSEGGEKLFF
clone size: .; V gene: TRBV10-3; J gene: TRBJ1-5; D gene: TRBD1; CDR3 DNA: TGTGCCATCAGTGGGGGGGCAGGGGGCCTTGGGAATCAGCCCCAGCATTTT; CDR3 protein: CAISGGAGGLGNQPQHF
clone size: .; V gene: TRBV7-9; J gene: TRBJ2-7; D gene: .; CDR3 DNA: TGTGCCAGCACCGGTATAGCTGCATACGAGCAGTACTTC; CDR3 protein: CASTGIAAYEQYF
clone size: .; V gene: TRBV19; J gene: TRBJ2-6; D gene: TRBD1; CDR3 DNA: TGTGCCAGTACACCTACCGGGACAGGGGATTTATCTGGGGCCAACGTCCTGACTTTC; CDR3 protein: CASTPTGTGDLSGANVLTF
clone size: .; V gene: TRBV30; J gene: TRBJ2-3; D gene: .; CDR3 DNA: TGTGCCTGGAGTGCACCAGGGGTTTATACGCAGTATTTT; CDR3 protein: CAWSAPGVYTQYF